Presented here are 22 T cell receptor beta chains from one specimen sequenced in a study of T cell repertoires in breast cancer. Unpaired genes were suppressed by blocking oligonucleotides during a second nested PCR. Each CDR3 protein is one row after TCRdb ran MiXCR on the emulsion pairing reads. The sample consists of roughly 400 distinct CDR3 sequences, about 44% of them appearing once. The expanded emulsion RT-PCR method captured paired alpha and beta chains from CD8+ T cells. Sequenced material: CD8+ T cells. These receptor sequences come from a pool of human donors with breast cancer or a healthy control (not recorded which).

The V gene is TRBV7-3, the J gene TRBJ2-2; TRBD2 might be the D (6 bases). The ends were cut back, 7 bases at V and 5 bases at J, with 14 bases in the middle. The CDR3 covers 14 residues. Germline values: CDR1 SGHTA, CDR2 FQGTGA. The CDR3 DNA sequence: TGTGCCAGCACACCTAGCGAGGGAACCGGGGAGCTGTTTTTT. The encoded protein is CASTPSEGTGELFF.

The V gene is TRBV7-4, the J gene TRBJ1-5; no definite D call. Germline CDR1 reads SGHVT; CDR2 reads SQSDAQ. The CDR3 has 16 residues. Trimming left V 5 bases short and J 0 bases short, with 14 bases between. In DNA, the CDR3 is TGTGCCAGCAGCCGGGGAGGACGCTATAGCAATCAGCCCCAGCATTTT. Amino acid sequence: CASSRGGRYSNQPQHF.

Turning to this clonotype: Likely a read error: the CDR3 ends without its conserved phenylalanine or tryptophan. The DNA is omitted, as the CDR3 cannot be located on it reliably, and the CDR3 follows TCRdb's listing. V usage is TRBV7-3 and J usage is TRBJ2-1; no DNA check was done on the table's D call, TRBD1. The CDR3 sequence runs 13 residues, both termini included. Germline assignment: CDR1 SGHTA and CDR2 FQGTGA. The CDR3: CASSFKGGNEQGG.

Turning to this clonotype: One junction end disagrees with the germline gene, perhaps due to a read error. The rearrangement joins TRBV6-8 to TRBJ2-3; maybe TRBD1 (5 bases). CDR1 and CDR2 from the germline V gene are MNHGY and SAAAGT. The CDR3 length is 15 residues. The CDR3 loop reads CAGTKGRQGSDMQYF. The CDR3 bases are TGTGCCGGCACCAAAGGGCGTCAGGGTTCAGATATGCAGTATTTT.

This clonotype has at least ten counts. This could be a read error, since a much larger clone is one nucleotide away. The J gene is TRBJ2-1, the V gene TRBV7-3; D unresolved. The CDR3 has 13 amino acids. Germline assignment: CDR1 SGHTA and CDR2 FQGTGA. Trimming cost V 4 bases and J 0 bases, with 4 bases left between them. The CDR3 nucleotides are TGTGCCAGCAGCTCAAGCTCCTACAATGAGCAGTTCTTC. Encoded protein: CASSSSSYNEQFF.

About this clonotype: The conserved phenylalanine or tryptophan normally closing the CDR3 is absent here, so this likely arose from a read error. It is unclear where the CDR3 begins or ends on the DNA, so no DNA is shown, and the CDR3 is as TCRdb lists it. V is TRBV12-3 or TRBV12-4 and J is TRBJ1-1; the table's D call, TRBD1, has no DNA check behind it. The CDR3 has 14 amino acids, counting both end residues. Here the CDR3 reads CASSFGGKNTEEGV.

V is TRBV7-9 and J is TRBJ1-6; TRBD1 matches 7 bases. CDR1 and CDR2 (germline): SEHNR, FQNEAQ (reference sequence). The CDR3 consists of 15 residues. Trimming took 5 bases from V and 7 from J; bases not matched to a gene: 8. CDR3: CASSQDRAGNSPLHF. In DNA form, the CDR3 reads TGTGCCAGCAGCCAAGACAGGGCGGGGAATTCACCCCTCCACTTT.

Regarding this clonotype: One end of the junction does not line up with germline, which may come from a read error. The chain uses TRBV7-2 and TRBJ2-7; TRBD1 matches 8 bases. Per germline, CDR1 SGHTA and CDR2 FQGNSA. CDR3 length: 13 amino acids. Here the CDR3 reads CAIRPRTGYEQSF. CDR3 DNA sequence: TGTGCCATCCGCCCCCGGACAGGGTACGAGCAGTCCTTC.

This clonotype showed up just a few times. The chain couples TRBV7-2 to TRBJ2-7, with 8 bases aligning to TRBD2. Germline CDR1 SGHTA, CDR2 FQGNSA. CDR3 length: 16 amino acids. The ends lost 3 bases at V and 7 bases at J; junction bases unmatched: 14. CDR3 region: CASSFWRGANWNEQYF. CDR3 sequence (DNA): TGTGCCAGCAGCTTTTGGCGGGGGGCTAATTGGAATGAGCAGTACTTC.

This clonotype was seen once. A read error may explain this, as a much larger clone is one base away. The V call is TRBV7-9, the J call TRBJ1-5, with D possibly matching TRBD1 (6 bases). Looked up from germline, CDR1 is SEHNR and CDR2 is FQNEAQ (reference sequence). The CDR3 sequence is 15 residues long. The CDR3 region has the DNA TGTGCCAGCAGCTTGAACAGGGATCACAATCGGCCCCAGCATTTT. Residues: CASSLNRDHNRPQHF.

In its sample, this clonotype was seen a few times. A junction end diverges from the germline sequence, so it may reflect a read error. The chain couples TRBV7-6 to TRBJ2-2, with TRBD2 matching 7 bases. Germline CDR1 SGHVS, CDR2 FNYEAQ. The length of the CDR3 is 14 residues. CDR3 loop: CASSLAVNTGELFF. CDR3 bases: TGTGCCAGCAGCCTAGCGGTGAACACCGGGGAGCTGTTTTTT.

Relative to its sample, this clonotype is hyperexpanded. V gene TRBV7-3 combines with J gene TRBJ2-2; D is possibly TRBD2 (6 bases). This CDR3 has 15 residues. Trimming removed 5 bases at V and 5 bases at J, with 15 bases between. From germline, CDR1 is SGHTA and CDR2 FQGTGA. The CDR3 nucleotides read TGTGCCAGCAGCACACCTAGCGAGGGAACCGGGGAGCTGTTTTTT. Translating it yields CASSTPSEGTGELFF.

In the case of this clonotype: The conserved final phenylalanine or tryptophan is absent from the CDR3, which likely points to a read error. The DNA is left out, because the CDR3 cannot be placed on it with certainty; the CDR3 is given as TCRdb lists it. The chain uses TRBV12-3 or TRBV12-4 and TRBJ1-1; the table assigns TRBD1, which was not confirmed against the DNA. The CDR3 adds up to 14 amino acids, both ends counted. CDR3 sequence: CASSFGGKDTEALL.

The chain carries TRBV7-6 and TRBJ1-4; no definite D call. Trimming removed 8 bases from V and 16 bases from J, with 26 bases in between. Germline assignment: CDR1 SGHVS and CDR2 FNYEAQ. This CDR3 contains 14 residues. The CDR3 DNA follows: TGTGCCAGCGGAGCAAGGAAGGAGAATGAAAAAAGGTTTTTT. Translating gives CASGARKENEKRFF.

In the case of this clonotype: An end of the junction does not agree with germline; a read error may underlie this. The J gene is TRBJ1-6, the V gene TRBV7-3; no firm D call. CDR3 length: 15 residues. CDR1 and CDR2 (germline): SGHTA, FQGTGA. In DNA form, the CDR3 reads TGTGCCAGCAGCTTAACTGAAGGAGGAAATTCACTCCTCCACTTT. It codes for CASSLTEGGNSLLHF. Variable domain in full (rest from reference TRBV7-3 and TRBJ1-6): GAGVSQTPSNKVTEKGKYVELRCDPISGHTALYWYRQSLGQGPEFLIYFQGTGAADDSGLPNDRFFAVRPEGSVSTLKIQRTERGDSAVYLCASSLTEGGNSLLHFGNGTRLTVT.

This clonotype has just a few counts. V is TRBV7-2 and J is TRBJ2-5; D is perhaps TRBD2 (6 bases). The CDR3 is 15 residues long. Per the germline V gene, CDR1 is SGHTA and CDR2 is FQGNSA. The V and J ends lost 0 bases and 11 bases respectively, with 19 bases between them. The CDR3 nucleotides read TGTGCCAGCAGCTTAGCGGATGGGGGGTGGGGGAAACAGTACTTC. It yields the protein CASSLADGGWGKQYF.

About this clonotype itself: Mismatch with germline at one junction end may stem from a read error. The chain couples TRBV7-2 to TRBJ2-7; D remains unclear. The CDR3 is 13 amino acids. Germline-derived CDR1 and CDR2 are SGHTA and FQGNSA. The CDR3 bases are TGTGCCAGCAGCCCCCGGAAAGGGTACGAGAAGCACTTC. Its translation is CASSPRKGYEKHF.

Concerning this clonotype itself: A junction end diverges from the germline sequence, so it may reflect a read error. The rearrangement uses TRBV6-1 and TRBJ2-1; TRBD2 is a possible D gene (6 bases). Germline V gene data show CDR1 as MNHNS and CDR2 as SASEGT. CDR3 length equals 14 residues. CDR3 sequence: CASNGSALHHEQLF. The CDR3 bases are TGTGCCAGCAACGGGAGTGCCCTTCACCATGAGCAGCTCTTC.

The chain uses TRBV4-2 and TRBJ1-1, with TRBD1 as a possible D gene (6 bases). Deletions cut 3 bases from V and 6 bases from J, with 8 bases between. Germline CDR1 reads LGHNA; CDR2 reads YNFKEQ. The CDR3 totals 12 residues. The CDR3 nucleotides are TGTGCCAGCAGCCAGGAGGGGGCTGAAGCTTTCTTT. It translates to CASSQEGAEAFF.

Concerning this clonotype: Germline and junction disagree at one end, which may indicate a read error. The genes are TRBV6-1 and TRBJ2-1; D might be TRBD2 (5 bases). Germline values: CDR1 MNHNS, CDR2 SASEGT. There are 14 residues in the CDR3. The DNA for the CDR3 is TGTGCCAGCAACGGGCGGGCCATTCACAATGGGCAGTTCTTC. It codes for CASNGRAIHNGQFF.

The chain uses TRBV12-3 or TRBV12-4 and TRBJ2-1; D perhaps matches TRBD2 (6 bases). The CDR3 consists of 18 residues. V was shortened by 1 base and J by 6 bases, with 22 bases between the two germline ends. As DNA, the CDR3 is TGTGCCAGCAGTTTAGGTGTCCAGCGCGGGATGGGAGGCAATGAGCAGTTCTTC. Its protein is CASSLGVQRGMGGNEQFF.

This clonotype rates as medium-sized (0.01 to 0.1%). The J gene is TRBJ2-7, the V gene TRBV28, with a tentative D call TRBD1 (6 bases). Germline CDR1 and CDR2: MDHEN and SYDVKM. The CDR3 has 15 residues. Trimming cost V 6 bases and J 0 bases, with 15 bases left between them. CDR3: CASSFAMDSSYEQYF. As DNA, the CDR3 is TGTGCCAGCAGCTTCGCTATGGACAGCTCCTACGAGCAGTACTTC.